This T cell receptor beta chain is drawn from a study of response to subunit inactivated influenza vaccine. Overall study findings and caveats: After each seasonal influenza vaccination, few new T cells are recruited, the authors suggested.

V dropped 3 bases and J dropped 0 bases, with 11 bases sitting between them. Germline-derived CDR1 and CDR2 are SGHRS and YFSETQ. The CDR3 covers 15 residues. TCRdb used MiXCR to reprocess the RT-PCR reads, holding one entry per CDR3 protein. The table records around 520,000 distinct CDR3 sequences, roughly 23% of them present only once. To note about this clonotype: The antigen remains undetermined.

This sequence originates from a man aged 50 to 59 who received an inactivated influenza vaccine. Sequenced here: CD4+ T cells sorted from PBMCs, sampled 5 to 6 days after vaccination. The chain carries TRBV5-1 and TRBJ2-3; maybe TRBD1 (6 bases). The CDR3 sequence: CASSSHRASTDTQYF. As DNA, the CDR3 is TGCGCCAGCAGCTCACACAGGGCTAGCACAGATACGCAGTATTTT.